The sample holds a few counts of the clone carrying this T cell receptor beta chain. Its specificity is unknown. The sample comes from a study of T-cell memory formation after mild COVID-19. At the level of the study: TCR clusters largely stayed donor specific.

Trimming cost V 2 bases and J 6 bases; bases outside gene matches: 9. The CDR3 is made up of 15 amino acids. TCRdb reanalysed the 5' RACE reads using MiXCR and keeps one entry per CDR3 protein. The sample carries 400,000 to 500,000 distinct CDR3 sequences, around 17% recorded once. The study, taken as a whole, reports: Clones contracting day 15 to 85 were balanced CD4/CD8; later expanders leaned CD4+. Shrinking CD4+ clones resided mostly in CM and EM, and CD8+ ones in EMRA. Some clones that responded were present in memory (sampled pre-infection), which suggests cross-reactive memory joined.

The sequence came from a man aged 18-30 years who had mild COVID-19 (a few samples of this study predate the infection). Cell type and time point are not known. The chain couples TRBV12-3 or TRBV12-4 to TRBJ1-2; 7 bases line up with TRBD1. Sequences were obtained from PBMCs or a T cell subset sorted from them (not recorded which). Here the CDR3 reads CASSLLVGQGDGYTF. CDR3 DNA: TGTGCCAGCAGTTTATTAGTTGGGCAGGGGGATGGCTACACCTTC.